This T cell receptor beta chain was sequenced for a study of human T cells and chemical hapten exposure. Study-level information: A 2 cm by 2 cm inner upper arm patch received 2% DPC for sensitization. Regarding the study as a whole: A positive correlation with patch test score was shown by PT1 expanded TCR counts.

Regarding time point: patch test 2, 6 weeks after DPC sensitization. Treatment described: therapeutic diphenylcyclopropenone sensitization with weekly scalp DPC. The germline V and J ends were trimmed by 6 bases and 0 bases, with 13 bases remaining between them. CDR1 SGHRS and CDR2 YFSETQ come from the germline V gene. This CDR3 comprises 15 residues. This clonotype was counted many times. The antigen remains unidentified. One entry per CDR3 protein results from TCRdb running MiXCR on the RACE reads. There are some 350,000 distinct CDR3 sequences in the sample; roughly 6.3% occur only once, and around 6.1% lies in the top ten.

The chain has TRBV5-1 and TRBJ2-1, with a possible D match to TRBD2 (7 bases). This clonotype was sampled from a woman aged 18 to 35 with alopecia areata. Some clones in this sample may be carry-over from other donors' samples. The source was whole blood, collected in connection with sensitization to the hapten diphenylcyclopropenone (DPC). The CDR3 sequence: CASNEGGSSYNEQFF. The DNA for the CDR3 is TGCGCCAGCAATGAGGGGGGGAGCTCCTACAATGAGCAGTTCTTC.